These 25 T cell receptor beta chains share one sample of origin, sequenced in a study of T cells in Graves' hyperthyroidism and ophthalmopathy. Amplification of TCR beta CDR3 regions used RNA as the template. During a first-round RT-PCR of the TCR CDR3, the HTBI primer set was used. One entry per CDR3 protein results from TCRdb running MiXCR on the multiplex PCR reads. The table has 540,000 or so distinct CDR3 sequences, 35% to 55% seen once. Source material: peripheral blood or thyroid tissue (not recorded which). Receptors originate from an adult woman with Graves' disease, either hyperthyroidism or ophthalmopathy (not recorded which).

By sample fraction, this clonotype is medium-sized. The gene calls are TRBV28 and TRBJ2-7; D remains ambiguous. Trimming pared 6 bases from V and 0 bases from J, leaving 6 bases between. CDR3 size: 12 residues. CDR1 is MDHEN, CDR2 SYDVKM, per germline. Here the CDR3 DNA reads TGTGCCAGCAGCTTAGACTCCTACGAGCAGTACTTC. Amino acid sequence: CASSLDSYEQYF.

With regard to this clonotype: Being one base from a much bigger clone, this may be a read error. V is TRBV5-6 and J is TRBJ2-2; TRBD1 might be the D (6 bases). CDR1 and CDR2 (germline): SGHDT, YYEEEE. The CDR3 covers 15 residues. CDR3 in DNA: TGTGCCAGCAGCGGGGGCAGCGCGAACACCGGGGAGCTGTCTTTT. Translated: CASSGGSANTGELSF. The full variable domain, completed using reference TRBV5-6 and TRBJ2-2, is DAGVTQSPTHLIKTRGQQVTLRCSPKSGHDTVSWYQQALGQGPQFIFQYYEEEERQRGNFPDRFSGHQFPNYSSELNVNALLLGDSALYLCASSGGSANTGELSFGEGSRLTVL.

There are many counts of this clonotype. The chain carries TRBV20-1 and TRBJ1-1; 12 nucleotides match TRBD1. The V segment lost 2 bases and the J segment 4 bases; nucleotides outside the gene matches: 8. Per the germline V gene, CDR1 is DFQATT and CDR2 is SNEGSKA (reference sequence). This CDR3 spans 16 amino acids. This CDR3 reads CSARRPGQGAGTEAFF. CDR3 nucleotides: TGCAGTGCTAGAAGACCGGGACAGGGGGCCGGCACTGAAGCTTTCTTT.

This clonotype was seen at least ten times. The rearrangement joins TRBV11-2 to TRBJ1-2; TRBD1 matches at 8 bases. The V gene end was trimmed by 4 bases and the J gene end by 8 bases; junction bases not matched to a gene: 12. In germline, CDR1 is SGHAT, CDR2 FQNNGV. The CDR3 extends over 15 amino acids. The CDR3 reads CASSSQGAPVGGYTF. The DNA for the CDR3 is TGTGCCAGCAGCTCTCAGGGGGCCCCGGTGGGAGGCTACACCTTC.

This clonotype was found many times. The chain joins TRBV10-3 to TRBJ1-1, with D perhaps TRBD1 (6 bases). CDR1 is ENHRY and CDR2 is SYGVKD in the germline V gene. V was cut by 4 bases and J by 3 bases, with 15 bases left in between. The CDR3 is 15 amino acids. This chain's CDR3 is CAISALTGTDTEAFF. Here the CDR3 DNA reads TGTGCCATCAGTGCCCTAACAGGGACGGACACTGAAGCTTTCTTT.

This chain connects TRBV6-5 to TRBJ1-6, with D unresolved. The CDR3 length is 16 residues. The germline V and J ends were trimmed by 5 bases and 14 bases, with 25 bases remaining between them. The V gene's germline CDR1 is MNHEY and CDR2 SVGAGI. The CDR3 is CASSVNGPETWRSLHF. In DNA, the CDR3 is TGTGCCAGCAGTGTCAACGGTCCCGAGACCTGGAGATCCCTCCACTTT.

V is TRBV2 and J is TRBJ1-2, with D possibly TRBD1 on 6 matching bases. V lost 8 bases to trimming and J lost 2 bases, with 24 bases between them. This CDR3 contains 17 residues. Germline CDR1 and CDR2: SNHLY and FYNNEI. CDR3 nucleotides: TGTGCCAGCTCTAGAGGGGGACGGCGACCTTTCAACTATGGCTACACCTTC. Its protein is CASSRGGRRPFNYGYTF.

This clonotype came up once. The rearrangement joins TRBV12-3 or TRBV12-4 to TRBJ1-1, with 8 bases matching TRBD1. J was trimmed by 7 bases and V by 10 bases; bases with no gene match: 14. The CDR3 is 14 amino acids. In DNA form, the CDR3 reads TGTGCCATCAGCCGCGCAGGGGGCATCGGTGAAGCTTTCTTT. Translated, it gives CAISRAGGIGEAFF.

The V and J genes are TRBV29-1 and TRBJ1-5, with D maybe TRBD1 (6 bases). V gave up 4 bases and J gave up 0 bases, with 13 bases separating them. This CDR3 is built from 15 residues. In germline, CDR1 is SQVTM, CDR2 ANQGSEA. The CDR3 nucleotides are TGCAGCGTTGCTTCGGGGGCGGGTAGCAATCAGCCCCAGCATTTT. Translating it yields CSVASGAGSNQPQHF.

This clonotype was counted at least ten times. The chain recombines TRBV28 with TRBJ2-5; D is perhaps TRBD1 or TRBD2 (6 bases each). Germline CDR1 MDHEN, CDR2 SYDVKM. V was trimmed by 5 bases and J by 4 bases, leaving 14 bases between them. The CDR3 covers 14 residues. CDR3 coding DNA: TGTGCCAGCAGTGAACTAGGGGGGCGAGAGACCCAGTACTTC. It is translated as CASSELGGRETQYF.

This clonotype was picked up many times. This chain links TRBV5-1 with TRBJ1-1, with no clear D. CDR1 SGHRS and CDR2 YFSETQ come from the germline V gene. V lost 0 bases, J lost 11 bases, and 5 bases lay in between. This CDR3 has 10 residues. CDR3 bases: TGCGCCAGCAGCTTGGCCCCGGCTTTCTTT. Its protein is CASSLAPAFF.

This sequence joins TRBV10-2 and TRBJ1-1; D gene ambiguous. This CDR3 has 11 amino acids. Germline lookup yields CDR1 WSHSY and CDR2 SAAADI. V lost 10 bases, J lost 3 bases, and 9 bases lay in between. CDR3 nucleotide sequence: TGCGCCACCCGGTGGGACACTGAAGCTTTCTTT. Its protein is CATRWDTEAFF.

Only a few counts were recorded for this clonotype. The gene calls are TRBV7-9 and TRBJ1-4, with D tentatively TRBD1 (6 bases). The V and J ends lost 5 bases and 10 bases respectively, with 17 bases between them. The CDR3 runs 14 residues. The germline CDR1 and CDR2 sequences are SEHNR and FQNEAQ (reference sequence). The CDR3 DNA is TGTGCCAGCAGCCCTCGACTAGCGGGGGCAAAACTGTTTTTT. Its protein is CASSPRLAGAKLFF.

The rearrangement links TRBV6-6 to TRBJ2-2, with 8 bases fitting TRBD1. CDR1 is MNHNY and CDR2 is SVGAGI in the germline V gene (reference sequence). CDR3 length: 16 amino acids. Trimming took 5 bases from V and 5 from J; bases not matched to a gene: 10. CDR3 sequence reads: CASSMQGAVRTGELFF. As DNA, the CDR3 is TGTGCCAGCAGTATGCAGGGGGCGGTGAGGACCGGGGAGCTGTTTTTT.

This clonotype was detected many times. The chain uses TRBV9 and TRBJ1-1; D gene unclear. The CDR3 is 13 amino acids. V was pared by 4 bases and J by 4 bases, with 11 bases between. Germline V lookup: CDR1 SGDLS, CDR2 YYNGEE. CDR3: CASSRSTSTEAFF. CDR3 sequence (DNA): TGTGCCAGCAGCCGATCCACGAGCACTGAAGCTTTCTTT.

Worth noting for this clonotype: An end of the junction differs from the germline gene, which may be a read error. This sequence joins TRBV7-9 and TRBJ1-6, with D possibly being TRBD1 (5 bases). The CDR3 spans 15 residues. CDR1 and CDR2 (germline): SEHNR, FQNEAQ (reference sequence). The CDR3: CASGLGGPGLSVLHF. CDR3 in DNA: TGTGCCAGCGGCTTAGGAGGGCCAGGGTTGTCGGTACTCCACTTT.

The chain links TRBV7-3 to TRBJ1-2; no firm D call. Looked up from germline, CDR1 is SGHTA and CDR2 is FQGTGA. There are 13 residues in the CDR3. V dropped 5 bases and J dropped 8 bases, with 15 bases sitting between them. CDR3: CASSHPEFRGYTF. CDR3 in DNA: TGTGCCAGCAGCCACCCGGAGTTTCGAGGCTACACCTTC.

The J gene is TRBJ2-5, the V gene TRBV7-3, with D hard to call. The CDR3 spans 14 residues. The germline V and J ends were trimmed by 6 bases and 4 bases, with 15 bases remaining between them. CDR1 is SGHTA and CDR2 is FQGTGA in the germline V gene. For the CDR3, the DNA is TGTGCCAGCAGACAATCACCGGTTGGAGAGACCCAGTACTTC. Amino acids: CASRQSPVGETQYF.

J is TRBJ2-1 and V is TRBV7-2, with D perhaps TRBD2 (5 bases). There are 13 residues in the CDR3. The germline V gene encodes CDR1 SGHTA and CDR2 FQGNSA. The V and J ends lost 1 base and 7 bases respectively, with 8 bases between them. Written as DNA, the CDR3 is TGTGCCAGCAGCTTAGTTGGGAGTAATGAGCAGTTCTTC. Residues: CASSLVGSNEQFF. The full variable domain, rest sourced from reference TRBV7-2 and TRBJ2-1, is GAGVSQSPSNKVTEKGKDVELRCDPISGHTALYWYRQSLGQGLEFLIYFQGNSAPDKSGLPSDRFSAERTGGSVSTLTIQRTQQEDSAVYLCASSLVGSNEQFFGPGTRLTVL.

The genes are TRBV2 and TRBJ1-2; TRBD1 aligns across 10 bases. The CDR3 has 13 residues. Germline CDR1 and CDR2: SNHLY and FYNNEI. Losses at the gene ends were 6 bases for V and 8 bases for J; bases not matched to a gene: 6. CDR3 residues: CASSPDRGRGYTF. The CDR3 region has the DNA TGTGCCAGCAGCCCCGACAGGGGGCGCGGCTACACCTTC.

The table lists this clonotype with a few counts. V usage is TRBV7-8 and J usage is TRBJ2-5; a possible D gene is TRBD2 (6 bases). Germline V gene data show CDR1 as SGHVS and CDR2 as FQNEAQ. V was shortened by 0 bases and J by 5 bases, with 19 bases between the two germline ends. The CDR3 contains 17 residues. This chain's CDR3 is CASSLASLAPTAETQYF. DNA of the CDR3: TGTGCCAGCAGCTTAGCTTCCCTAGCGCCCACGGCGGAGACCCAGTACTTC.

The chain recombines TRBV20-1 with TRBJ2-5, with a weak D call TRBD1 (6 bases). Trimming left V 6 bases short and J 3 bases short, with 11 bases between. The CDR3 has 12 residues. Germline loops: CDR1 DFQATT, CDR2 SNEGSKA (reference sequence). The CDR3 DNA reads TGCAGTGCCGAGACAGGAAAAGAGACCCAGTACTTC. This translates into CSAETGKETQYF.

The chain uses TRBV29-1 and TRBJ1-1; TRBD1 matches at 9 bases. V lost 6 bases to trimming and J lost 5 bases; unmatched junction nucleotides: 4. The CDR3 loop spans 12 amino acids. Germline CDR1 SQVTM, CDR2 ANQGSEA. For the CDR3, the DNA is TGCAGCGTCCCGGGACAGGGTACTGAAGCTTTCTTT. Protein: CSVPGQGTEAFF.

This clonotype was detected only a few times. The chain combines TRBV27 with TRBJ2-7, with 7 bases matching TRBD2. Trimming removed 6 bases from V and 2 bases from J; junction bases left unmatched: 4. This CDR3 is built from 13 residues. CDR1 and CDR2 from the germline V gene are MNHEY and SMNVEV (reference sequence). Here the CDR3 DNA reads TGTGCCAGCAGCCCTAGCGGTACCTACGAGCAGTACTTC. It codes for CASSPSGTYEQYF.

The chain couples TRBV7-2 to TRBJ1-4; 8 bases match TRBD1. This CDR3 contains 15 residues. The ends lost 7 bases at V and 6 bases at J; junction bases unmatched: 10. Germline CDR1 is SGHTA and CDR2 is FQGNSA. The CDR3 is CASTGTGGGYEKLFF. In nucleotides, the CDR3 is TGTGCCAGCACCGGGACAGGAGGGGGGTATGAAAAACTGTTTTTT.